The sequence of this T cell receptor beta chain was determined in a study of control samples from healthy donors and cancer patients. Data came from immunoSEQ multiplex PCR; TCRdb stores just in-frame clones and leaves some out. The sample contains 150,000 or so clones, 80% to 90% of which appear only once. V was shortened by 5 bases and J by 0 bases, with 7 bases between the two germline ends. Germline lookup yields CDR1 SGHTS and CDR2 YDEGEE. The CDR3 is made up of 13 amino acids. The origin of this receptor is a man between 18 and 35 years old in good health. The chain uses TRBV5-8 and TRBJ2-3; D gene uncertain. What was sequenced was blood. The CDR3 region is CASSTDSTDTQYF. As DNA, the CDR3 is TGTGCCAGCAGTACAGATAGCACAGATACGCAGTATTTT.